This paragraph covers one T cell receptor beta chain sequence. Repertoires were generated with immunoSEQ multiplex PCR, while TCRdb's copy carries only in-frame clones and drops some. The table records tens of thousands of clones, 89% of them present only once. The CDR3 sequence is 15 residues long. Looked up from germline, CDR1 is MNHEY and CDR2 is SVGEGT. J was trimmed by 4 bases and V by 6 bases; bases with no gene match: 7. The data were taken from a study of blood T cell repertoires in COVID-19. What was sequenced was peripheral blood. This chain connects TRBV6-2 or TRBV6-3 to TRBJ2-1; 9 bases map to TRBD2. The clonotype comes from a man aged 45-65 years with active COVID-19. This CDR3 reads CASSLGGREYNEQFF. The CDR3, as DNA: TGTGCCAGCAGCTTAGGCGGGAGGGAGTACAATGAGCAGTTCTTC.